Below, one TCR beta chain is given with its context. The antigen this receptor binds is unknown. No base quality information exists; no much larger clone differs at one position. The trial excluded patients who had a history of autoimmune disease or who were on systemic immunosuppression. Peripheral blood for TCR sequencing was collected from all dose cohorts at baseline, on cycle 4 day 1, and on cycle 7 day 1. Samples were obtained from an open-label, multicenter, first-in-human phase I dose-escalation trial of ivuxolimab. Adults with locally advanced or metastatic melanoma, renal cell, hepatocellular, or head and neck squamous cell carcinoma were enrolled in the trial. Before TCR sequencing, CD4+ and CD8+ T cells were separately sorted from peripheral blood. The germline V gene supplies CDR1 KGHSH and CDR2 LQKENI. The CDR3, cysteine through phenylalanine, is 12 amino acids long. Here the CDR3 DNA is all that survives: 36 bases in frame from base 1. V is reduced by 8 bases and J by 8 bases, leaving a spacing of 13 bases between them.

This sample was taken from a study of OX40 agonist ivuxolimab in advanced cancers. About the investigation overall: Ivuxolimab was a fully human IgG2 agonistic monoclonal antibody targeting the costimulatory receptor OX40 (CD134). Intravenous ivuxolimab was administered to patients every 2 weeks at six dose levels: 0.01, 0.1, 0.3, 1.5, 3 and 10 mg/kg. Among the approximately 50 dose-escalation patients, around 19 had hepatocellular carcinoma, roughly 15 melanoma, 9 renal cell carcinoma and 9 head and neck cancer. A male proportion of around 81% and a mean age of 60 years, ranging from 23 to 79, were recorded for the dose-escalation cohort. Prior anti-PD-1, anti-PD-L1 or anti-CTLA-4 therapy was permitted, and checkpoint inhibitors had been received by about 44% of dose-escalation patients. Three dose-escalation patients achieved partial responses, one with hepatocellular carcinoma and two with cutaneous melanoma. Peripheral TCRbeta sequencing aimed to test whether ivuxolimab altered TCR sequence diversity and caused clonal T-cell expansion. The paper reports the monotherapy dose-escalation portion (N of about 54 patients) of the phase I ivuxolimab trial.

Genomic DNA was extracted from sorted cells for sequencing of the TCRbeta CDR3 region. The immunoSEQ Assay was used for sequencing of TCRbeta CDR3 regions. Held by TCRdb, this immuneACCESS table contains in-frame sequences only and omits some clones. Under half of the omission traces to an unresolved V gene where checked; the cause of the rest is unknown. This sample lists 20,000 to 25,000 clones; just under 90% were detected once. The ten largest clones represent roughly 25% of the sample. Overall study results and their limits: Low levels of normalized T-cell clonal expansion were also seen in some nonresponding patients. At doses of 0.1 to 3.0 mg/kg, clonal expansion of both CD4+ and CD8+ T cells in blood was seen between baseline and week 6. In partial responders in the 0.1-3.0 mg/kg groups, normalized peripheral clonal expansion was found to be among the lowest, especially among CD8+ T cells. Antigen specificity was not determined for the clonally expanded peripheral T cells. On average, CD8+ T cells showed more expanded clones than CD4+ T cells after ivuxolimab.

The sample consisted of CD4+ or CD8+ T cells sorted from blood, taken in a trial of the OX40 agonist ivuxolimab. The TCR was taken from an adult with an advanced solid tumor such as melanoma, head and neck, liver or kidney cancer. The V and J segments used are TRBV18 and TRBJ2-1; the D gene could be TRBD1 or TRBD2, each one agreeing over 5 bases. The CDR3 region: CASTPGTHEQFF. The DNA reads TGTGCCAGCACCCCGGGGACCCATGAGCAGTTCTTC.